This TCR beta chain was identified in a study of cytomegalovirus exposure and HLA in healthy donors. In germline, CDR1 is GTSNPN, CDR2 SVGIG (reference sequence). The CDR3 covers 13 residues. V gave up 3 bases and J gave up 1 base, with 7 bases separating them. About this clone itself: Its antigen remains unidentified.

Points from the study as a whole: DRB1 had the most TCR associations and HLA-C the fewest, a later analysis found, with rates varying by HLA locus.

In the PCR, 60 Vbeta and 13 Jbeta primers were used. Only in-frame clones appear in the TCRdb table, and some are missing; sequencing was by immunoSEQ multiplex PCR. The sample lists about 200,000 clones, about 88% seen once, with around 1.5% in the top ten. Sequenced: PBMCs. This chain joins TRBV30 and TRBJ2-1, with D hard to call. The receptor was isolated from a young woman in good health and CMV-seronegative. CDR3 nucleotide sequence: TGTGCCTGGAGCCGCGGTTCCTACAATGAGCAGTTCTTC. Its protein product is CAWSRGSYNEQFF.